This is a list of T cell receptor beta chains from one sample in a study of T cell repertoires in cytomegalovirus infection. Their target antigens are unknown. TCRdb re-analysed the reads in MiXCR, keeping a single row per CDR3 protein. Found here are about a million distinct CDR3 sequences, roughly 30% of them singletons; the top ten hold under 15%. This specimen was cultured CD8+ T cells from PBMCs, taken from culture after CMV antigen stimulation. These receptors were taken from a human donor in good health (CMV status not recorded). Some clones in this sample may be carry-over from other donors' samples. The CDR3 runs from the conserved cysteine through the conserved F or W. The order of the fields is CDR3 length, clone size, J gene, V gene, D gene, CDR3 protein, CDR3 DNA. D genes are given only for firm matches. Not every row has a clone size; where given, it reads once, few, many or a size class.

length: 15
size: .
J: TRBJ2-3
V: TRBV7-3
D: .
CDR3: CASSLSSPSTDTQYF
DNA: TGTGCCAGCAGCTTAAGCAGTCCTAGCACAGATACGCAGTATTTT

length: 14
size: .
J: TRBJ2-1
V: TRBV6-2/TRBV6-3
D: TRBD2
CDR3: CASSNSVAGREQFF
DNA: TGTGCCAGCAGTAACTCTGTAGCGGGTAGGGAGCAGTTCTTC

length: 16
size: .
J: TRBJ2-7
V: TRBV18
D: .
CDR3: CASSGPGRTAQYEQYF
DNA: TGTGCCAGCTCGGGGCCCGGCAGGACAGCCCAATACGAGCAGTACTTC

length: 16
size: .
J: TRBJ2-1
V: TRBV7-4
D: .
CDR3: CASSPEGPGGYNEQFF
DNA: TGTGCCAGCAGTCCTGAGGGACCCGGGGGCTACAATGAGCAGTTCTTC

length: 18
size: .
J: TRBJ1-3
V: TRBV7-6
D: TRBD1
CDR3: CASSLYPGQRNSGNTIYF
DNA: TGTGCCAGCAGCCTTTACCCGGGACAGCGGAACTCTGGAAACACCATATATTTT

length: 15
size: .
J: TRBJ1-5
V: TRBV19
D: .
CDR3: CASSIRGNSNQPQHF
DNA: TGTGCCAGTAGTATTCGGGGTAATAGCAATCAGCCCCAGCATTTT

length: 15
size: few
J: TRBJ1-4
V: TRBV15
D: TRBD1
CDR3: CATSRPDRGDEKLFF
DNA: TGTGCCACCAGCAGACCTGACAGGGGAGATGAAAAACTGTTTTTT

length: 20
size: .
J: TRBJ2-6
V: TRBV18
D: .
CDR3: CASSPASSWTYWTGANVLTF
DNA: TGTGCCAGCTCCCCGGCCTCTTCCTGGACATACTGGACTGGGGCCAACGTCCTGACTTTC

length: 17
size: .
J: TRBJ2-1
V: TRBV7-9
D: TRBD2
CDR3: CASSFSSGGISYNEQFF
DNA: TGTGCCAGCAGCTTTTCTAGCGGGGGTATCTCCTACAATGAGCAGTTCTTC

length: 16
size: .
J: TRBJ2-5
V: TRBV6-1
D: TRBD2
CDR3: CASRSRLAGIQETQYF
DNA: TGTGCCAGCAGATCCCGACTAGCGGGGATTCAAGAGACCCAGTACTTC

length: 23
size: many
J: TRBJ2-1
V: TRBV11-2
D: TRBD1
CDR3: CASSTTDPFSGTGVYNTNNEQFF
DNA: TGTGCCAGCAGCACAACCGATCCGTTTTCCGGGACAGGGGTCTACAATACGAACAATGAGCAGTTCTTC

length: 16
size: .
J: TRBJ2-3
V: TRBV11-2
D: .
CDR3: CASSLDGGTVTDTQYF
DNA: TGTGCCAGCAGCTTAGATGGCGGCACGGTCACAGATACGCAGTATTTT

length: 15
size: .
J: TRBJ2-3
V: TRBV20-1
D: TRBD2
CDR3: CSAPVPSGGAVAQYF
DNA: TGCAGTGCCCCGGTTCCTAGCGGGGGGGCCGTGGCGCAGTATTTT

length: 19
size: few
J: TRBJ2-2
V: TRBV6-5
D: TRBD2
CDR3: CASSYFFHPGLANTGELFF
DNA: TGTGCCAGCAGTTACTTTTTTCATCCGGGACTAGCCAACACCGGGGAGCTGTTTTTT

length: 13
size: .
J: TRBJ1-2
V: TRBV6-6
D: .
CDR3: CASSYDRSYGYTF
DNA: TGTGCCAGCAGTTACGACAGGAGCTATGGCTACACCTTC

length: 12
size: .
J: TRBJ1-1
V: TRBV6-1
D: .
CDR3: CASSLGYRGAFF
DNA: TGTGCCAGCAGCCTGGGGTACCGCGGGGCTTTCTTT

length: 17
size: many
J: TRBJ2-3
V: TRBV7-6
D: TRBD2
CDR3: CASSPAGTTILTDTQYF
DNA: TGTGCCAGCAGCCCCGCCGGGACTACAATCCTCACAGATACGCAGTATTTT

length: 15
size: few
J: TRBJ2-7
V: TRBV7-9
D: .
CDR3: CASSYKSGRSYEQYF
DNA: TGTGCCAGCAGCTACAAGTCGGGTCGCTCCTACGAGCAGTACTTC

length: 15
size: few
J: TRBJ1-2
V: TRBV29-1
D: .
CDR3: CSVEHRDGTIYGYTF
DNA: TGCAGCGTTGAGCACCGGGACGGAACCATATATGGCTACACCTTC

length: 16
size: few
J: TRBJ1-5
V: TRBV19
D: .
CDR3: CASSSSDIYSNQPQHF
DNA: TGTGCCAGTAGTTCCTCGGACATTTATAGCAATCAGCCCCAGCATTTT

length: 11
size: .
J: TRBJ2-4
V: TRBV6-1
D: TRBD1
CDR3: CASSFQGAFYF
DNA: TGTGCCAGCAGTTTCCAGGGGGCGTTCTACTTC

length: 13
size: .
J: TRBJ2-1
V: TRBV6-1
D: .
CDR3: CASSEEGPNEQFF
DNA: TGTGCCAGCAGTGAAGAGGGGCCCAATGAGCAGTTCTTC

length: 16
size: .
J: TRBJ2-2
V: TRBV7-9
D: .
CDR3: CASSVDGTRRTGGLFF
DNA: TGTGCCAGCAGCGTAGATGGGACACGGCGAACCGGGGGGCTGTTTTTT